These 12 T cell receptor beta chains share one sample of origin, sequenced in a study of blood T cell dynamics during melanoma immunotherapy. Sample time point: pre-treatment baseline. Data came from immunoSEQ multiplex PCR; TCRdb stores just in-frame clones and leaves some out. In the table there are tens of thousands of clones, nearly 90% of which are singletons. Source: blood, taken from a patient treated with checkpoint blockade. The receptor set was obtained from a human donor with melanoma.

The chain has TRBV11-2 and TRBJ1-1; D is possibly TRBD1 (6 bases). The CDR3 length is 15 residues. The germline CDR1 and CDR2 sequences are SGHAT and FQNNGV. V was clipped by 6 bases and J by 3 bases, with 17 bases between them. The DNA for the CDR3 is TGTGCCAGCAGGACTTACAGGGCCCGGGACACTGAAGCTTTCTTT. It yields the protein CASRTYRARDTEAFF.

The V and J genes are TRBV30 and TRBJ2-3; no definite D call. The germline CDR1 and CDR2 sequences are GTSNPN and SVGIG (reference sequence). Deletions cut 0 bases from V and 7 bases from J, with 8 bases between. The CDR3 contains 12 residues. CDR3 DNA sequence: TGTGCCTGGAGTGTACTTGGGCATACGCAGTATTTT. This encodes CAWSVLGHTQYF.

V usage is TRBV6-1 and J usage is TRBJ2-7, with 9 bases matching TRBD2. V was clipped by 4 bases and J by 7 bases; unmatched bases: 17. The CDR3 totals 17 residues. Germline assignment: CDR1 MNHNS and CDR2 SASEGT. The CDR3 DNA is TGTGCCAGCAGTGTCCCAACGCTCGCGGGAGGGCCGCGGGAGCAGTACTTC. This codes for CASSVPTLAGGPREQYF.

This chain joins TRBV11-3 and TRBJ1-2; the D is unclear. The CDR3 covers 15 residues. CDR1 is SGHNT and CDR2 is YENEEA in the germline V gene. The V gene lost 4 bases and the J gene lost 2 bases, with 14 bases spanning the gap. In nucleotides, the CDR3 is TGTGCCAGCAGCTCGCTGACCGAGGGCAACTATGGCTACACCTTC. Translated, it gives CASSSLTEGNYGYTF. The whole variable domain, remainder taken from reference TRBV11-3 and TRBJ1-2, is EAGVVQSPRYKIIEKKQPVAFWCNPISGHNTLYWYLQNLGQGPELLIRYENEEAVDDSQLPKDRFSAERLKGVDSTLKIQPAELGDSAVYLCASSSLTEGNYGYTFGSGTRLTVV.

The chain carries TRBV5-1 and TRBJ1-2, with 7 bases fitting TRBD1. Germline lookup yields CDR1 SGHRS and CDR2 YFSETQ. V was pared by 7 bases and J by 4 bases, with 10 bases of the junction left unmatched. This CDR3 is 14 amino acids long. The CDR3, as DNA: TGCGCCAGCCGATCTAACCGGGACAGCTATGGCTACACCTTC. This codes for CASRSNRDSYGYTF.

This chain connects TRBV30 to TRBJ2-7; TRBD2 matches 8 bases. V was clipped by 0 bases and J by 7 bases; unmatched bases: 11. The CDR3 consists of 15 residues. Germline assignment: CDR1 GTSNPN and CDR2 SVGIG (reference sequence). The DNA for the CDR3 is TGTGCCTGGAGTGTAAGAGCGGGGGTTTTTAGGGAGCAGTACTTC. This sequence encodes CAWSVRAGVFREQYF.

This chain connects TRBV18 to TRBJ2-7; 13 bases line up with TRBD2. Germline lookup yields CDR1 KGHSH and CDR2 LQKENI. The CDR3 length is 16 residues. Germline trimming cut 3 bases from V and 4 bases from J; bases unmatched to any gene: 6. This chain's CDR3 is CASSPQGLAGKYEQYF. DNA of the CDR3: TGTGCCAGCTCACCCCAGGGACTAGCGGGAAAGTACGAGCAGTACTTC.

This clone was seen a single time. The chain recombines TRBV29-1 with TRBJ2-3; 7 nucleotides align to TRBD2. This CDR3 is 12 amino acids long. Germline V lookup: CDR1 SQVTM, CDR2 ANQGSEA. V trimming: 2 bases; J trimming: 4 bases; junction bases outside the gene matches: 0. CDR3: CSVELAADTQYF. The CDR3 region has the DNA TGCAGCGTTGAACTAGCGGCAGATACGCAGTATTTT.

This clone was counted between two and nine times. The J gene is TRBJ1-5, the V gene TRBV19, with D perhaps TRBD1 (6 bases). Germline V lookup: CDR1 LNHDA, CDR2 SQIVND (reference sequence). The CDR3 sequence is 14 residues long. V dropped 1 base and J dropped 4 bases, with 8 bases sitting between them. This CDR3 reads CASSIVQGNQPQHF. CDR3 DNA: TGTGCCAGTAGTATAGTACAGGGAAATCAGCCCCAGCATTTT. Full variable domain (missing parts from reference TRBV19 and TRBJ1-5): DGGITQSPKYLFRKEGQNVTLSCEQNLNHDAMYWYRQDPGQGLRLIYYSQIVNDFQKGDIAEGYSVSREKKESFPLTVTSAQKNPTAFYLCASSIVQGNQPQHFGDGTRLSIL.

The genes are TRBV5-1 and TRBJ1-3, with D hard to call. Germline V gives CDR1 SGHRS, CDR2 YFSETQ. This CDR3 contains 15 residues. V gave up 0 bases and J gave up 0 bases, with 7 bases separating them. CDR3 sequence reads: CASSLGSTSGNTIYF. The CDR3 nucleotides read TGCGCCAGCAGCTTGGGTTCCACCTCTGGAAACACCATATATTTT.

CDR3 in amino acids: CASSLTGNGYTF. For the CDR3, the DNA is TGTGCCAGCAGCCTAACAGGGAATGGCTACACCTTC. This chain links TRBV28 with TRBJ1-2; tentative D call: TRBD1 (6 bases). Per the germline V gene, CDR1 is MDHEN and CDR2 is SYDVKM. The CDR3 has 12 residues. Trimming left V 6 bases short and J 6 bases short, with 11 bases between.

The chain couples TRBV29-1 to TRBJ1-2, with D hard to call. The V gene's germline CDR1 is SQVTM and CDR2 ANQGSEA. This CDR3 has 9 residues. Trimming took 6 bases from V and 7 from J, leaving 6 bases between them. The CDR3 DNA reads TGCAGCGTGATCCCTGGCTACACCTTC. It specifies CSVIPGYTF. The entire variable domain, with the rest obtained from reference TRBV29-1 and TRBJ1-2, is as follows: SAVISQKPSRDICQRGTSLTIQCQVDSQVTMMFWYRQQPGQSLTLIATANQGSEATYESGFVIDKFPISRPNLTFSTLTVSNMSPEDSSIYLCSVIPGYTFGSGTRLTVV.